This record looks at one TCR beta chain sequence and its context. The record originates from a study of blood T cell repertoires in COVID-19. Study-wide context: Acute and convalescent COVID-19 samples came from the United States, Italy and Spain. T cells, B-cell-depleted T cells, or PBMCs provided the cDNA or gDNA that served as material.

The CDR3 is 16 residues long. CDR1 and CDR2 (germline): LGHDT, YNNKEL (reference sequence). Deletions cut 1 base from V and 4 bases from J, with 15 bases between. Authors' methods: Reference gene primer amplification gave estimated nucleated cell counts. The repertoire was sequenced with immunoSEQ multiplex PCR; TCRdb's copy has only in-frame clones and lacks some. That table supplies the V and J calls and clone size; D and trimming were determined from the DNA. This table has more than 150,000 clones, over 70% appearing once. The chain carries TRBV3-1 (or the pseudogene TRBV3-2) and TRBJ2-3; a weak D match, TRBD2 (5 bases). Sequencing used peripheral blood. This sequence was found in a man in his fifties or sixties with acute or convalescent COVID-19. The CDR3 spells CASSQVAGLRADTQYF. The CDR3, as DNA: TGTGCCAGCAGCCAAGTGGCCGGGTTGAGGGCAGATACGCAGTATTTT.